One sample yielded the 23 T cell receptor beta chains listed below, sequenced in a study of CD8+ T cells in alopecia areata. As the sequencing template, cDNA was produced by extracting RNA and reverse transcribing it. The method was immunoSEQ multiplex PCR; TCRdb's version includes in-frame clones alone and lacks a portion of them. The sample carries 100,000 to 150,000 clones, approximately 58% recorded once. The sample comprised CD4+ T cells sorted from blood. The receptors come from a human donor in good health.

The genes are TRBV27 and TRBJ1-2, with TRBD1 matching over 7 bases. The V gene end was trimmed by 6 bases and the J gene end by 4 bases; junction bases not matched to a gene: 14. This CDR3 has 16 residues. Germline loops: CDR1 MNHEY, CDR2 SMNVEV (reference sequence). The CDR3 DNA follows: TGTGCCAGCAGCCTCTCCGGGGACAGTACAAGCTATGGCTACACCTTC. Translating it yields CASSLSGDSTSYGYTF.

The J gene is TRBJ2-2, the V gene TRBV6-5; 8 bases match TRBD1. The ends lost 7 bases at V and 5 bases at J; junction bases unmatched: 3. CDR3 length: 13 residues. Germline V gives CDR1 MNHEY, CDR2 SVGAGI. The CDR3 is CASTRQGTGELFF. The DNA of the CDR3 is TGTGCCAGCACCAGACAGGGGACCGGGGAGCTGTTTTTT.

This clone was seen only once. This chain uses TRBV7-9 with TRBJ1-1, with a weak D call TRBD1 (5 bases). The V end was cut by 4 bases, the J end by 8 bases, with 11 bases between. CDR1 and CDR2 from the germline V gene are SEHNR and FQNEAQ (reference sequence). This CDR3 region has 12 residues. CDR3: CASSSSQGEAFF. The CDR3 DNA reads as TGTGCCAGCAGCTCCTCGCAGGGAGAAGCTTTCTTT.

This clone was seen more than once but under ten times. The V and J genes are TRBV4-1 and TRBJ2-3, with TRBD2 matching over 11 bases. With 0 bases clipped from V and 2 bases from J, the junction kept 7 bases outside the gene matches. The CDR3 extends over 18 amino acids. The V gene's germline CDR1 is MGHRA and CDR2 YSYEKL. DNA of the CDR3: TGCGCCAGCAGCCAAGAGGGGGCTAGCGGGGGGCCCACAGATACGCAGTATTTT. Amino acid sequence: CASSQEGASGGPTDTQYF.

This clone was seen only a few times. The rearrangement links TRBV5-1 to TRBJ2-5, with 7 bases lining up with TRBD1. V gave up 1 base and J gave up 1 base; unmatched junction bases: 10. The germline CDR1 and CDR2 sequences are SGHRS and YFSETQ. CDR3 length equals 17 residues. CDR3 bases: TGCGCCAGCAGCTTGCTTGGACAGGCCGGCATCCAAGAGACCCAGTACTTC. Translated: CASSLLGQAGIQETQYF.

J is TRBJ1-5 and V is TRBV4-1; 8 positions match TRBD1. Trimming cost V 0 bases and J 8 bases; bases outside gene matches: 12. Germline V gene sequence: CDR1 MGHRA, CDR2 YSYEKL. The CDR3 is 17 amino acids. The CDR3 spells CASSQDRSQGGGKPQHF. The CDR3 DNA follows: TGCGCCAGCAGCCAAGATCGATCACAGGGGGGAGGAAAGCCCCAGCATTTT.

The chain couples TRBV5-1 to TRBJ1-2, with D possibly matching TRBD1 (6 bases). V lost 4 bases to trimming and J lost 4 bases, with 17 bases between them. CDR1 and CDR2 (germline): SGHRS, YFSETQ. The CDR3 length is 15 residues. The CDR3 spells CASSPMTGDLYGYTF. The CDR3 region has the DNA TGCGCCAGCAGCCCCATGACAGGCGACCTCTATGGCTACACCTTC. The full variable domain, in which reference TRBV5-1 and TRBJ1-2 provide the parts outside the CDR3, is KAGVTQTPRYLIKTRGQQVTLSCSPISGHRSVSWYQQTPGQGLQFLFEYFSETQRNKGNFPGRFSGRQFSNSRSEMNVSTLELGDSALYLCASSPMTGDLYGYTFGSGTRLTVV.

The chain joins TRBV5-1 to TRBJ2-1; maybe TRBD2 (5 bases). Germline V CDR1 and CDR2: SGHRS, YFSETQ. CDR3 length equals 13 residues. The germline V and J ends were trimmed by 4 bases and 4 bases, with 9 bases remaining between them. This chain's CDR3 is CASSARTYNEQFF. In DNA, the CDR3 is TGCGCCAGCAGCGCCAGGACTTACAATGAGCAGTTCTTC.

The V gene is TRBV10-3, the J gene TRBJ2-5; the match to TRBD2 covers 9 bases. V lost 8 bases to trimming and J lost 1 base; unmatched junction nucleotides: 8. CDR3 length equals 15 residues. Looked up from germline, CDR1 is ENHRY and CDR2 is SYGVKD. CDR3 in amino acids: CAIGRSGGSQETQYF. The CDR3 bases are TGTGCCATCGGGCGGAGCGGGGGGTCCCAAGAGACCCAGTACTTC.

In its sample, this clone was seen once. This chain uses TRBV5-1 with TRBJ1-4; D not certain. Germline lookup yields CDR1 SGHRS and CDR2 YFSETQ. V was cut by 1 base and J by 6 bases, with 10 bases left in between. The CDR3 has 14 amino acids. The CDR3 spells CASSLIPGDEKLFF. DNA for the CDR3: TGCGCCAGCAGCTTGATACCCGGGGATGAAAAACTGTTTTTT. Combining the CDR3 with reference TRBV5-1 and TRBJ1-4 gives the whole variable domain KAGVTQTPRYLIKTRGQQVTLSCSPISGHRSVSWYQQTPGQGLQFLFEYFSETQRNKGNFPGRFSGRQFSNSRSEMNVSTLELGDSALYLCASSLIPGDEKLFFGSGTQLSVL.

The chain combines TRBV5-1 with TRBJ1-2; D is unclear. Germline assignment: CDR1 SGHRS and CDR2 YFSETQ. This CDR3 comprises 14 residues. Between the trimmed V and J ends, which lost 0 bases and 3 bases, there was a span of 9 bases. In DNA form, the CDR3 reads TGCGCCAGCAGCTTGGGCCTTGGGGACTATGGCTACACCTTC. The encoded protein is CASSLGLGDYGYTF.

This clone has only a few counts. The gene calls are TRBV18 and TRBJ1-3; 8 bases are a match to TRBD1. CDR1 and CDR2 (germline): KGHSH, LQKENI. The V and J ends lost 3 bases and 7 bases, in that order; junction bases with no gene match: 8. This CDR3 is built from 15 residues. In nucleotides, the CDR3 is TGTGCCAGCTCACCCGGGACAGGCGCGAGGAACACCATATATTTT. Its protein is CASSPGTGARNTIYF. Drawing the rest from reference TRBV18 and TRBJ1-3, the complete variable domain is NAGVMQNPRHLVRRRGQEARLRCSPMKGHSHVYWYRQLPEEGLKFMVYLQKENIIDESGMPKERFSAEFPKEGPSILRIQQVVRGDSAAYFCASSPGTGARNTIYFGEGSWLTVV.

The V call is TRBV27, the J call TRBJ2-1; a weak D match, TRBD2 (5 bases). The V and J ends lost 7 bases and 9 bases respectively, with 10 bases between them. CDR1 is MNHEY and CDR2 is SMNVEV in the germline V gene (reference sequence). This CDR3 has 11 residues. CDR3 region: CASTLGGEQFF. The CDR3 DNA follows: TGTGCCAGCACCCTAGGAGGTGAGCAGTTCTTC.

The chain combines TRBV25-1 with TRBJ2-7; D uncertain. V was shortened by 4 bases and J by 10 bases, with 14 bases between the two germline ends. The CDR3 is made up of 12 amino acids. Germline lookup yields CDR1 MGHDK and CDR2 SYGVNS. Here the CDR3 DNA reads TGTGCCAGCAGTGGTCAAAACCATGCCCAGTACTTC. It translates to CASSGQNHAQYF.

The chain joins TRBV29-1 to TRBJ2-3, with D possibly matching TRBD2 (7 bases). Trimming took off 7 bases at V and 2 bases at J, with 10 bases between the two ends. Per the germline V gene, CDR1 is SQVTM and CDR2 is ANQGSEA. The CDR3 sequence is 12 residues long. The CDR3 region is CSAGGHTDTQYF. The CDR3 nucleotides read TGCAGCGCCGGGGGGCACACAGATACGCAGTATTTT.

V usage is TRBV9 and J usage is TRBJ2-3; D is ambiguous. Germline V gene lookup returns CDR1 SGDLS and CDR2 YYNGEE. CDR3 length equals 14 residues. V lost 0 bases and J 3 bases, leaving 8 bases between the germline ends. Here the CDR3 reads CASSVDSRTDTQYF. Written as DNA, the CDR3 is TGTGCCAGCAGCGTAGACTCTAGAACAGATACGCAGTATTTT.

This clone was picked up a small number of times. This chain links TRBV29-1 with TRBJ2-7, with 7 positions matching TRBD1. Germline CDR1 and CDR2: SQVTM and ANQGSEA. The V segment lost 4 bases and the J segment 5 bases; nucleotides outside the gene matches: 8. The CDR3 covers 13 residues. The CDR3 loop reads CSVAAQGTDEQYF. The CDR3 nucleotides are TGCAGCGTTGCGGCACAGGGGACCGACGAGCAGTACTTC.

J is TRBJ2-7 and V is TRBV6-1, with 7 bases aligning to TRBD1. The V gene end was trimmed by 9 bases and the J gene end by 3 bases; junction bases not matched to a gene: 5. The CDR3 is made up of 12 amino acids. Germline lookup yields CDR1 MNHNS and CDR2 SASEGT. The CDR3 loop is CASQGEVYEQYF. The CDR3 DNA is TGTGCCAGTCAGGGGGAAGTCTACGAGCAGTACTTC.

In its sample, this clone was seen many times. This chain uses TRBV5-1 with TRBJ2-7; D ambiguous. Germline CDR1 is SGHRS and CDR2 is YFSETQ. V lost 0 bases and J lost 2, with 9 bases in between. The CDR3 extends over 14 amino acids. The DNA for the CDR3 is TGCGCCAGCAGCTTGGTTGTTCAACCCTACGAGCAGTACTTC. Amino acids: CASSLVVQPYEQYF.

The V and J genes are TRBV6-1 and TRBJ2-3; no clear D. The CDR3 totals 15 residues. V dropped 1 base and J dropped 9 bases, with 17 bases sitting between them. Germline CDR1 is MNHNS and CDR2 is SASEGT. This chain's CDR3 is CASSEVTRRSSTQYF. Here the CDR3 DNA reads TGTGCCAGCAGTGAAGTGACGCGGAGATCGTCGACGCAGTATTTT.

The CDR3 loop reads CASSQDRASGGGETQYF. CDR3 coding DNA: TGTGCCAGCAGCCAAGATCGGGCTAGCGGGGGAGGAGAGACCCAGTACTTC. This chain connects TRBV4-2 to TRBJ2-5, with 10 bases aligning to TRBD2. The CDR3 has 17 residues. Germline assignment: CDR1 LGHNA and CDR2 YNFKEQ. The V gene end was trimmed by 0 bases and the J gene end by 4 bases; junction bases not matched to a gene: 8.

V usage is TRBV29-1 and J usage is TRBJ2-3; D gene ambiguous. Germline V lookup: CDR1 SQVTM, CDR2 ANQGSEA. V gave up 0 bases and J gave up 3 bases, with 10 bases separating them. The CDR3 has 14 amino acids. For the CDR3, the DNA is TGCAGCGTTGAAGATCCCAACCTTACAGATACGCAGTATTTT. Amino acid sequence: CSVEDPNLTDTQYF.

The V call is TRBV7-9, the J call TRBJ1-2; unclear D gene. The CDR3 length is 13 residues. Per germline, CDR1 SEHNR and CDR2 FQNEAQ (reference sequence). Trimming took 1 base from V and 7 from J, leaving 10 bases between them. CDR3 region: CASSLEATPGYTF. The CDR3 DNA reads as TGTGCCAGCAGCTTAGAGGCCACCCCTGGCTACACCTTC.